This T cell receptor (beta chain) is from a study of T cells expressing NK-cell markers. For the study at large: Seropositivity for HCMV was found in seven of the eight sequenced donors, with one seronegative. Study-level points and caveats: In about six donors, dominant CD3+CD56+NKG2C+ clonotypes ranked among the top 10 CD8+ clonotypes.

About this clonotype itself: Its antigen is undetermined.

Reanalyzing the 5' RACE reads, TCRdb keeps one entry per CDR3 protein, without DNA. This sample's table has a few hundred thousand distinct CDR3 sequences. The sequence came from a young man in good health. Sequenced sample: blood T cells: a sorted CD56 or NKG2C T cell subset, CD4+ or CD8+ T cells, or bulk PBMC T cells (not recorded which).

CDR3 residues: CASSFSGVLTDTQYF. The rearrangement links TRBV5-1 to TRBJ2-3; TCRdb selects TRBD2, and the lack of DNA leaves this call unchecked. Germline V lookup: CDR1 SGHRS, CDR2 YFSETQ. CDR3 length: 15 amino acids.